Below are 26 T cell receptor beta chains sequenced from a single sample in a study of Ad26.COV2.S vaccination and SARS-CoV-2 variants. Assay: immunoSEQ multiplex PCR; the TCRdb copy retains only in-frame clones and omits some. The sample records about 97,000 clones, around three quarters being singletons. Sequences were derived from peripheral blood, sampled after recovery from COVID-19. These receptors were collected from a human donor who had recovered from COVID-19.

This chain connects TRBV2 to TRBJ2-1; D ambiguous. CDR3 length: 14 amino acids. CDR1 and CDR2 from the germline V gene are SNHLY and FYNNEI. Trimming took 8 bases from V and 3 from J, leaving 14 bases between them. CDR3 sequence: CASLSYSNYNEQFF. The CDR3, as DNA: TGTGCCAGCCTTAGCTACTCTAACTACAATGAGCAGTTCTTC.

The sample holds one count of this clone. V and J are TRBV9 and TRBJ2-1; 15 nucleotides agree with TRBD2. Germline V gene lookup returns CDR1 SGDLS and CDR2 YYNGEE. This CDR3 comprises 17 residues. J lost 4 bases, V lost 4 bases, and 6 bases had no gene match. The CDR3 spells CASSLGLAGGPYNEQFF. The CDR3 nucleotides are TGTGCCAGCAGCTTGGGACTAGCGGGGGGCCCTTACAATGAGCAGTTCTTC.

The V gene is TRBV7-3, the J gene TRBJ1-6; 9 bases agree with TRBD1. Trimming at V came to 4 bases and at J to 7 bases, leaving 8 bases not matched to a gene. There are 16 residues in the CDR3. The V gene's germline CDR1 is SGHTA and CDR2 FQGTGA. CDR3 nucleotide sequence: TGTGCCAGCAGCTCGGGACAGGGTACGGGGAATTCACCCCTCCACTTT. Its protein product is CASSSGQGTGNSPLHF.

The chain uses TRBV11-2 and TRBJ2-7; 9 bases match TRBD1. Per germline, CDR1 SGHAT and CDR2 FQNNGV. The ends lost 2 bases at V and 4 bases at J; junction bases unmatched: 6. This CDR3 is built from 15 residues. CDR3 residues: CASSLFRDRVYEQYF. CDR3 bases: TGTGCCAGCAGCTTATTCAGGGACAGGGTGTACGAGCAGTACTTC.

The CDR3 bases are TGTGCCAGCAGCTTGTCTCCGGGGGGGCCACTCACAGATACGCAGTATTTT. Translation gives CASSLSPGGPLTDTQYF. The chain employs TRBV5-4 and TRBJ2-3, with TRBD2 identical over 8 bases. Germline V gives CDR1 SGHNT, CDR2 YYREEE (reference sequence). Trimming removed 1 base from V and 2 bases from J; junction bases left unmatched: 9. The CDR3 runs to 17 residues.

CDR3 nucleotide sequence: TGTGCCAGCATGGGGCACAGGCAGGGAAGATACAATGAGCAGTTCTTC. It specifies CASMGHRQGRYNEQFF. The rearrangement links TRBV7-9 to TRBJ2-1; D perhaps matches TRBD1 (5 bases). The CDR3 length is 16 residues. Trimming removed 7 bases from V and 4 bases from J, with 20 bases in between. The germline V gene has CDR1 SEHNR and CDR2 FQNEAQ (reference sequence).

The CDR3 loop is CASSGNRGQYF. The CDR3 DNA reads TGTGCCAGCAGTGGAAACAGGGGACAGTACTTC. This chain uses TRBV2 with TRBJ2-7, with 7 bases fitting TRBD1. CDR3 length: 11 amino acids. V gave up 4 bases and J gave up 10 bases; unmatched junction bases: 4. Per germline, CDR1 SNHLY and CDR2 FYNNEI.

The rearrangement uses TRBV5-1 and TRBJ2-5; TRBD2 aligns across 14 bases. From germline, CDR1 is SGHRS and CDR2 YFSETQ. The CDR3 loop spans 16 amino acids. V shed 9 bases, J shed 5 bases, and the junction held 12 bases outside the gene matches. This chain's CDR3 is CATTTGLAGAGETQYF. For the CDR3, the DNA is TGCGCCACCACAACGGGACTAGCGGGGGCTGGGGAGACCCAGTACTTC.

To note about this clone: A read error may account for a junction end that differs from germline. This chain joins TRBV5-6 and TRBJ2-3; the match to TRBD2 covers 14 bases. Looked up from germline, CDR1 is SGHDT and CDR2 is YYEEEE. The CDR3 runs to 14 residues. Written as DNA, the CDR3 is TGTGCCAGCAGCTTGGGGCAGCCGGGACTAGCGGGGGCTTTT. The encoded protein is CASSLGQPGLAGAF. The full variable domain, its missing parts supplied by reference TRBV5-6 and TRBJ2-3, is DAGVTQSPTHLIKTRGQQVTLRCSPKSGHDTVSWYQQALGQGPQFIFQYYEEEERQRGNFPDRFSGHQFPNYSSELNVNALLLGDSALYLCASSLGQPGLAGAFGPGTRLTVL.

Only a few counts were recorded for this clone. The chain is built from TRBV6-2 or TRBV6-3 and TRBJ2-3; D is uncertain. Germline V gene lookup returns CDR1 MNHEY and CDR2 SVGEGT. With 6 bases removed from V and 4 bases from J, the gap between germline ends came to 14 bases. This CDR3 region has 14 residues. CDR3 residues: CASSVPLGADTQYF. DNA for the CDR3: TGTGCCAGCAGCGTCCCCCTTGGGGCAGATACGCAGTATTTT.

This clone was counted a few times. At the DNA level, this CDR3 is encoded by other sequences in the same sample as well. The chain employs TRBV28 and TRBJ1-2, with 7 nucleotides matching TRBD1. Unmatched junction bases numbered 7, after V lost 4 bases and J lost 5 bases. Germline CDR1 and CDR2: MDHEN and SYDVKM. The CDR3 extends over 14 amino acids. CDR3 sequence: CASSSSTGVYGYTF. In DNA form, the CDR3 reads TGTGCCAGCAGTTCCTCAACAGGGGTATATGGCTACACCTTC.

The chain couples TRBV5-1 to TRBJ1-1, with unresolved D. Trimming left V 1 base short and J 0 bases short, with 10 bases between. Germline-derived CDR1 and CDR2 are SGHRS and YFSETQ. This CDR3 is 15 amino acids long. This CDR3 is CASSLLGRMNTEAFF. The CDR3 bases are TGCGCCAGCAGCTTGTTAGGAAGGATGAACACTGAAGCTTTCTTT.

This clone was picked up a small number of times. In DNA, the CDR3 is TGTGCCAGCAGGAGTCAGGCAACAACTAATGAAAAACTGTTTTTT. Translating gives CASRSQATTNEKLFF. This chain uses TRBV28 with TRBJ1-4; no clear D. Trimming stripped 6 bases from V and 0 bases from J, with 11 bases between. Germline CDR1 is MDHEN and CDR2 is SYDVKM. The CDR3 spans 15 residues. Based on the CDR3 plus reference TRBV28 and TRBJ1-4, the full variable domain is DVKVTQSSRYLVKRTGEKVFLECVQDMDHENMFWYRQDPGLGLRLIYFSYDVKMKEKGDIPEGYSVSREKKERFSLILESASTNQTSMYLCASRSQATTNEKLFFGSGTQLSVL.

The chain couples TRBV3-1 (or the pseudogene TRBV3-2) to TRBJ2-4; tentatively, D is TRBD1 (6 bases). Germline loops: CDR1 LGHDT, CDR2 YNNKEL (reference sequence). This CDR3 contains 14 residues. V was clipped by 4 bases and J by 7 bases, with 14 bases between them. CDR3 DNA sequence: TGTGCCAGCAGCCGAGGAACAAGGGGGAACATTCAGTACTTC. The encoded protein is CASSRGTRGNIQYF.

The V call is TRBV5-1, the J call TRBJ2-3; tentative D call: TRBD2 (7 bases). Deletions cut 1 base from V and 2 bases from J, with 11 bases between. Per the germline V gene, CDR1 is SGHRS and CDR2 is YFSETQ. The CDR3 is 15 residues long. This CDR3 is CASSLPRGATDTQYF. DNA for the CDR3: TGCGCCAGCAGCTTGCCCCGGGGGGCCACAGATACGCAGTATTTT.

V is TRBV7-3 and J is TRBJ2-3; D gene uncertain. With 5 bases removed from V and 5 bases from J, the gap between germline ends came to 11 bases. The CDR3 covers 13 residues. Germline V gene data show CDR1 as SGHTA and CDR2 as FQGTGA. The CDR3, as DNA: TGTGCCAGCAGCCGAAATTCCGGAGATACGCAGTATTTT. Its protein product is CASSRNSGDTQYF.

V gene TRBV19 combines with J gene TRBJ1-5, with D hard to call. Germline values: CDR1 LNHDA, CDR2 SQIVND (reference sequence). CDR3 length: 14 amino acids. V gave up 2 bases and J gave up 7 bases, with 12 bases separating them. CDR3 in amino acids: CASSISGLLQPQHF. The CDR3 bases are TGTGCCAGTAGTATATCCGGGCTCCTCCAGCCCCAGCATTTT. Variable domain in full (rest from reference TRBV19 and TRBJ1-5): DGGITQSPKYLFRKEGQNVTLSCEQNLNHDAMYWYRQDPGQGLRLIYYSQIVNDFQKGDIAEGYSVSREKKESFPLTVTSAQKNPTAFYLCASSISGLLQPQHFGDGTRLSIL.

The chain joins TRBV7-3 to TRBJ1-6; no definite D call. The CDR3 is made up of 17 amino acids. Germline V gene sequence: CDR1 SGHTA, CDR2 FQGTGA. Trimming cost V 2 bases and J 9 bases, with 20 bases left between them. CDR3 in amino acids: CASSLYNDWGMGSPLHF. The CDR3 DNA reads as TGTGCCAGCAGCTTATATAACGACTGGGGTATGGGTTCACCCCTCCACTTT.

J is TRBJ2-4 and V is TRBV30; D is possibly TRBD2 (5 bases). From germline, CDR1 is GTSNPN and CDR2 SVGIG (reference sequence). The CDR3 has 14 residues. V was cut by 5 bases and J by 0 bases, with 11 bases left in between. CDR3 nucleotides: TGTGCCTGGGTAGGAGGCCTAGCCAAAAACATTCAGTACTTC. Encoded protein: CAWVGGLAKNIQYF.

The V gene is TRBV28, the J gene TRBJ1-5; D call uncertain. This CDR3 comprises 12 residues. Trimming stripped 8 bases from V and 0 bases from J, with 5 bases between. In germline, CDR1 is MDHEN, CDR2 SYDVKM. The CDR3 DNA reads TGTGCCAGCGGGATTAGCAATCAGCCCCAGCATTTT. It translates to CASGISNQPQHF.

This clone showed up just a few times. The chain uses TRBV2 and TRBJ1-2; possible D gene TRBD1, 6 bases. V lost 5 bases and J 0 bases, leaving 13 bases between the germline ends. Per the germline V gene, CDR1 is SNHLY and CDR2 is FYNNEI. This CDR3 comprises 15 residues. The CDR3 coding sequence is TGTGCCAGCAGTAAGGGGGATCCGTCTAACTATGGCTACACCTTC. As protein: CASSKGDPSNYGYTF.

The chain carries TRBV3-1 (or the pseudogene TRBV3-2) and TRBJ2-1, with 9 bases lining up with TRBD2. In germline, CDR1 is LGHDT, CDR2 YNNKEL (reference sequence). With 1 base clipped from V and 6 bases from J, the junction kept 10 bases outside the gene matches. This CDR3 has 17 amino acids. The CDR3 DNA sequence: TGTGCCAGCAGCCAAGGTCGAGCGGGGGGCTCTGGCAATGAGCAGTTCTTC. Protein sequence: CASSQGRAGGSGNEQFF.

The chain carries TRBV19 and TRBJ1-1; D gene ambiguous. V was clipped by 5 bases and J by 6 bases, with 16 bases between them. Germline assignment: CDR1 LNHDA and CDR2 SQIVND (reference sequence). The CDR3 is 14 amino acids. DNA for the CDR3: TGTGCCAGTAGTCCGGGCCCCTCTCGCGCTGAAGCTTTCTTT. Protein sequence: CASSPGPSRAEAFF.

As DNA, the CDR3 is TGTGCCTGGAGTCTCGGCCGAAGCACAGATACGCAGTATTTT. Its protein is CAWSLGRSTDTQYF. The rearrangement uses TRBV30 and TRBJ2-3; D unclear. Germline loops: CDR1 GTSNPN, CDR2 SVGIG (reference sequence). The CDR3 consists of 14 residues. Trimming took 2 bases from V and 0 from J, leaving 9 bases between them.

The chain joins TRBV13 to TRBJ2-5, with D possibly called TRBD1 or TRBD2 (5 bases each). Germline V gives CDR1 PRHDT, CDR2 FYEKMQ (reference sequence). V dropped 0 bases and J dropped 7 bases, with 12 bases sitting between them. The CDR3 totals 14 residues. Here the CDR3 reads CASSLGLGGGTQYF. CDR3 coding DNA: TGTGCCAGCAGCTTAGGCCTGGGTGGGGGGACCCAGTACTTC.

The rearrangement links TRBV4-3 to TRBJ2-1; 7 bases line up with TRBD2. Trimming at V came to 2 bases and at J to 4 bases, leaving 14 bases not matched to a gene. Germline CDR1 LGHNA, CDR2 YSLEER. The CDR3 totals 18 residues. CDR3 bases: TGCGCCAGCAGCCAACAAATCGGCGCAGGGAGGGGTTACAATGAGCAGTTCTTC. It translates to CASSQQIGAGRGYNEQFF.